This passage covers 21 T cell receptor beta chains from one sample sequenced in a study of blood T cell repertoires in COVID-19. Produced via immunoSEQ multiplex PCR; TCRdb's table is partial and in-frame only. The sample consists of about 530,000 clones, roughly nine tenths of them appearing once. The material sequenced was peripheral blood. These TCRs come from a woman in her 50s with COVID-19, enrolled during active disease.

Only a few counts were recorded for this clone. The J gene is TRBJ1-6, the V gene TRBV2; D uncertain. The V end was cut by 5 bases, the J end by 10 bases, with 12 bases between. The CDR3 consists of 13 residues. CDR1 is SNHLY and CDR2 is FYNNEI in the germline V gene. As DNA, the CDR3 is TGTGCCAGCAGTCCTGACATTGAATCACCCCTCCACTTT. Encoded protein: CASSPDIESPLHF.

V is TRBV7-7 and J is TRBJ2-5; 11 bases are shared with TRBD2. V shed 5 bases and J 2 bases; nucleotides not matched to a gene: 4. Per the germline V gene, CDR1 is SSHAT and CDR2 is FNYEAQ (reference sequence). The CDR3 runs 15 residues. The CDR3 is CASSRLAGGQETQYF. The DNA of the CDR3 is TGTGCCAGCAGCCGCCTAGCGGGGGGACAAGAGACCCAGTACTTC.

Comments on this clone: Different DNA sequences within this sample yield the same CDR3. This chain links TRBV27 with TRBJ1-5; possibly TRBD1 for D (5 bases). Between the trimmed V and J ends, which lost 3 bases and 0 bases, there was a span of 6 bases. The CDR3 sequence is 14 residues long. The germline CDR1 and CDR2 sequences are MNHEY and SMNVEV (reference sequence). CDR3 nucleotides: TGTGCCAGCAGTTTGGGGGGTAGCAATCAGCCCCAGCATTTT. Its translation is CASSLGGSNQPQHF.

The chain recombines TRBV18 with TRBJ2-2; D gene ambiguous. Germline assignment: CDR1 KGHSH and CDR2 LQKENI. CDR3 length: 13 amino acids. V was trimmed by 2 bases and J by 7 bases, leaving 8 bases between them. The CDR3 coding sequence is TGTGCCAGCTCACCAACGATAGACGGGGAGCTGTTTTTT. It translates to CASSPTIDGELFF.

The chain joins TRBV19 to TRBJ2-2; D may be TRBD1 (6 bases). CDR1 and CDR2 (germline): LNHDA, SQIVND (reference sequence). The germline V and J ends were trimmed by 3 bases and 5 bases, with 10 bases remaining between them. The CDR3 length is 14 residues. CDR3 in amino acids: CASSIIRGTGELFF. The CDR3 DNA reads TGTGCCAGTAGTATTATTAGGGGGACCGGGGAGCTGTTTTTT.

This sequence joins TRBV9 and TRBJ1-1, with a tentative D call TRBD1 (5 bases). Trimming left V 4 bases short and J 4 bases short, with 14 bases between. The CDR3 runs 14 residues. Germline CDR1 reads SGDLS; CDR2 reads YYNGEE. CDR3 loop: CASSSADSRTEAFF. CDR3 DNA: TGTGCCAGCAGCTCCGCCGACAGCCGCACTGAAGCTTTCTTT.

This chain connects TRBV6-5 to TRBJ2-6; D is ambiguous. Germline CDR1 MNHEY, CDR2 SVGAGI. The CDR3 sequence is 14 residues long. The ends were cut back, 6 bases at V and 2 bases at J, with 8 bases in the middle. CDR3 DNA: TGTGCCAGCAGCCGAGCCGCTGGGGCCAACGTCCTGACTTTC. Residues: CASSRAAGANVLTF.

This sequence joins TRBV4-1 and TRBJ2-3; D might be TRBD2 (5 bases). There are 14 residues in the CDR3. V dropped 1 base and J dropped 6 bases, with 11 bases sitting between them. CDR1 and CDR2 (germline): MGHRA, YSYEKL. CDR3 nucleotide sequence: TGCGCCAGCAGCCAAGCCCGACGAGGGGATACGCAGTATTTT. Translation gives CASSQARRGDTQYF.

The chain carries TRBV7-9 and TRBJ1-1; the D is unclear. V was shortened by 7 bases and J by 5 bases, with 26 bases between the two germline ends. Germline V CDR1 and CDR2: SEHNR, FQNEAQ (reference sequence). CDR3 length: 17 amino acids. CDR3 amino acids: CASTPPPRKGRGTEAFF. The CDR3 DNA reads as TGTGCCAGCACCCCTCCTCCGCGAAAGGGCCGAGGGACTGAAGCTTTCTTT. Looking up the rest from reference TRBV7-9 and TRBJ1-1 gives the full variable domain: DTGVSQNPRHKITKRGQNVTFRCDPISEHNRLYWYRQTLGQGPEFLTYFQNEAQLEKSRLLSDRFSAERPKGSFSTLEIQRTEQGDSAMYLCASTPPPRKGRGTEAFFGQGTRLTVV.

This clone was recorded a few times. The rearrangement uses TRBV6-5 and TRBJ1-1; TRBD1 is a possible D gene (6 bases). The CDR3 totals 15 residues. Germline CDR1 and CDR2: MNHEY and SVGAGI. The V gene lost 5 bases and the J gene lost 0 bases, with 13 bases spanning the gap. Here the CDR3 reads CASSSAGELNTEAFF. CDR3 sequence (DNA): TGTGCCAGCAGTAGCGCAGGGGAATTGAACACTGAAGCTTTCTTT.

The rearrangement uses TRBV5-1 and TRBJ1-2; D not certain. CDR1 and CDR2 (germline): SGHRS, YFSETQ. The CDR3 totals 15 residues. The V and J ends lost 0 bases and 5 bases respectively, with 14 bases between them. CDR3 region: CASSLEGSGKYGYTF. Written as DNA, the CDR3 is TGCGCCAGCAGCTTGGAAGGGAGTGGGAAGTATGGCTACACCTTC.

This CDR3 is CASAMLRGGDGYTF. The CDR3 DNA sequence: TGTGCCAGCGCAATGCTCCGCGGAGGCGATGGCTACACCTTC. The J gene is TRBJ1-2, the V gene TRBV7-2; D call uncertain. The CDR3 consists of 14 residues. Germline lookup yields CDR1 SGHTA and CDR2 FQGNSA. Trimming stripped 8 bases from V and 6 bases from J, with 19 bases between.

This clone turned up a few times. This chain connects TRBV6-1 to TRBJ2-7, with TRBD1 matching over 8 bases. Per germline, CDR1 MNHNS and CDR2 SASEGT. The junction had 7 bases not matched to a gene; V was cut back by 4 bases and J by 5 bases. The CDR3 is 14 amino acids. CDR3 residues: CASSGTGIIHEQYF. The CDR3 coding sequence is TGTGCCAGCAGTGGGACAGGGATTATCCACGAGCAGTACTTC.

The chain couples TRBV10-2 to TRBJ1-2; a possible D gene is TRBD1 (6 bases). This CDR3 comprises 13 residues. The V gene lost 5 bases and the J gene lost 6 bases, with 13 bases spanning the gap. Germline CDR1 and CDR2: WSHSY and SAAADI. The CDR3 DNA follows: TGCGCCAGCAGTCTTGAGGGGGAACATGGCTACACCTTC. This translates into CASSLEGEHGYTF.

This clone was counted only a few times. The CDR3: CASSPRTGKTGELFF. The CDR3 DNA sequence: TGTGCCAGCAGCCCTAGGACAGGGAAGACCGGGGAGCTGTTTTTT. The rearrangement uses TRBV3-1 (or the pseudogene TRBV3-2) and TRBJ2-2; TRBD1 matches at 8 bases. The V gene's germline CDR1 is LGHDT and CDR2 YNNKEL (reference sequence). The ends lost 4 bases at V and 5 bases at J; junction bases unmatched: 6. The CDR3 covers 15 residues.

CDR3 nucleotides: TGTGCCAGTAGTATCGTGGGTAGCGCGTACAATGAGCAGTTCTTC. Protein product: CASSIVGSAYNEQFF. The chain is built from TRBV19 and TRBJ2-1; D is perhaps TRBD2 (5 bases). Trimming left V 3 bases short and J 4 bases short, with 13 bases between. The V gene's germline CDR1 is LNHDA and CDR2 SQIVND (reference sequence). This CDR3 is built from 15 residues. Complete variable domain (other parts from reference TRBV19 and TRBJ2-1): DGGITQSPKYLFRKEGQNVTLSCEQNLNHDAMYWYRQDPGQGLRLIYYSQIVNDFQKGDIAEGYSVSREKKESFPLTVTSAQKNPTAFYLCASSIVGSAYNEQFFGPGTRLTVL.

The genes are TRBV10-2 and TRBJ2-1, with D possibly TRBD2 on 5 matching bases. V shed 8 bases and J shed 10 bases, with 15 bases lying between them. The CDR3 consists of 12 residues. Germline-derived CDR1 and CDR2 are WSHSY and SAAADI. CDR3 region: CASLTPRREQFF. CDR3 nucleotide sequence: TGCGCCAGCCTGACCCCAAGGAGGGAGCAGTTCTTC.

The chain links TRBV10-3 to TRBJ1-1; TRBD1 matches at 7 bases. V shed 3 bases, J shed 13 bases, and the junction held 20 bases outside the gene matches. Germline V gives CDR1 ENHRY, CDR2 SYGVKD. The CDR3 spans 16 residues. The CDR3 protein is CAISDINRGEAALGFF. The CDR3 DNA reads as TGTGCCATCAGTGATATCAACAGGGGCGAGGCGGCTTTGGGTTTCTTT.

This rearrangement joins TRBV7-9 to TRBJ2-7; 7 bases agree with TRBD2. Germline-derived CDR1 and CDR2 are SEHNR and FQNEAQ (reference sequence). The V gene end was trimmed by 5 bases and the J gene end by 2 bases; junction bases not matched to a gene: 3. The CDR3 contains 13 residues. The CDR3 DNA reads TGTGCCAGCAGCCCCCGGGGGGCCTACGAGCAGTACTTC. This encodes CASSPRGAYEQYF. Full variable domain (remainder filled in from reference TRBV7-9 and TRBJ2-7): DTGVSQNPRHKITKRGQNVTFRCDPISEHNRLYWYRQTLGQGPEFLTYFQNEAQLEKSRLLSDRFSAERPKGSFSTLEIQRTEQGDSAMYLCASSPRGAYEQYFGPGTRLTVT.

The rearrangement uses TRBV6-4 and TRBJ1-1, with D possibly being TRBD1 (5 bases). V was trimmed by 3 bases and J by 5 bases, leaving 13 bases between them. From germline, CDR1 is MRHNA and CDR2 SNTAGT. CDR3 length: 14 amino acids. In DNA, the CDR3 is TGTGCCAGCAGTGAGCAGGGATCAGGGACTGAAGCTTTCTTT. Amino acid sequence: CASSEQGSGTEAFF.

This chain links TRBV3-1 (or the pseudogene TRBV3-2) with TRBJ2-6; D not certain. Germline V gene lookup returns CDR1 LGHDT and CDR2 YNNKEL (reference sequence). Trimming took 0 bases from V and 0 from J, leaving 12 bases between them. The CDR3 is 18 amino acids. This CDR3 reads CASSQDRPSSSGANVLTF. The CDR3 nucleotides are TGTGCCAGCAGCCAAGATCGCCCTTCTAGCTCTGGGGCCAACGTCCTGACTTTC.